This is a list of T cell receptor beta chains from one sample in a study of radiation and T cells in renal cell carcinoma. The data were produced by immunoSEQ multiplex PCR, yet TCRdb's version contains in-frame clones alone and is incomplete. The repertoire holds 70,000 to 100,000 clones, with 80% to 90% as singletons. This sample comprised blood, obtained from a patient whose treatment included radiotherapy and nephrectomy. The receptors derive from a woman aged 45-65 years with renal cell carcinoma. CDR3s include the opening cysteine and the closing phenylalanine or tryptophan. The D gene is left open where the match is weak. Clone size appears in some rows only: once, few, many, or a class for an expanded clone.

v_gene: TRBV18
d_gene: NA
j_gene: TRBJ2-7
abundance: NA
CDR3aa: CASSPPGTGSYEQYF
CDR3nt: TGTGCCAGCTCACCTCCAGGGACTGGCTCCTACGAGCAGTACTTC

v_gene: TRBV19
d_gene: NA
j_gene: TRBJ1-1
abundance: NA
CDR3aa: CAIRTANTEAFF
CDR3nt: TGTGCCATACGGACAGCGAACACTGAAGCTTTCTTT

v_gene: TRBV5-1
d_gene: NA
j_gene: TRBJ1-3
abundance: few
CDR3aa: CASSLGQPSSGNTIYF
CDR3nt: TGCGCCAGCAGCTTGGGGCAGCCGAGCTCTGGAAACACCATATATTTT

v_gene: TRBV5-5
d_gene: NA
j_gene: TRBJ2-2
abundance: NA
CDR3aa: CASSLAWETGELFF
CDR3nt: TGTGCCAGCAGCTTGGCGTGGGAAACCGGGGAGCTGTTTTTT

v_gene: TRBV28
d_gene: TRBD2
j_gene: TRBJ2-5
abundance: NA
CDR3aa: CASSLPSGGFGTQYF
CDR3nt: TGTGCCAGCAGTTTACCTAGCGGGGGTTTTGGGACCCAGTACTTC

v_gene: TRBV7-9
d_gene: TRBD1
j_gene: TRBJ2-7
abundance: NA
CDR3aa: CASSRQGGGTGYYEQYF
CDR3nt: TGTGCCAGCAGCCGTCAGGGGGGCGGGACAGGATACTACGAGCAGTACTTC

v_gene: TRBV11-3
d_gene: NA
j_gene: TRBJ2-3
abundance: NA
CDR3aa: CASSLSGTRGGTQYF
CDR3nt: TGTGCCAGCAGCTTATCCGGGACTCGAGGGGGGACGCAGTATTTT

v_gene: TRBV10-1
d_gene: NA
j_gene: TRBJ2-5
abundance: NA
CDR3aa: CASSMGLGETQYF
CDR3nt: TGCGCCAGCAGCATGGGCCTCGGAGAGACCCAGTACTTC

v_gene: TRBV4-3
d_gene: NA
j_gene: TRBJ2-3
abundance: NA
CDR3aa: CASSPPSQGDTQYF
CDR3nt: TGCGCCAGCAGCCCCCCCTCCCAGGGAGATACGCAGTATTTT

v_gene: TRBV4-2
d_gene: TRBD1
j_gene: TRBJ2-7
abundance: NA
CDR3aa: CASSQDLAGGRYEQYF
CDR3nt: TGTGCCAGCAGCCAAGATCTCGCAGGGGGCAGATACGAGCAGTACTTC

v_gene: TRBV5-4
d_gene: TRBD1
j_gene: TRBJ2-5
abundance: NA
CDR3aa: CASSSRTGGETQYF
CDR3nt: TGTGCCAGCAGCTCTAGGACAGGGGGGGAGACCCAGTACTTC

v_gene: TRBV6-5
d_gene: TRBD1
j_gene: TRBJ2-7
abundance: NA
CDR3aa: CASRSGGFTYEQYF
CDR3nt: TGTGCCAGCAGATCAGGGGGTTTTACCTACGAGCAGTACTTC

v_gene: TRBV5-1
d_gene: NA
j_gene: TRBJ2-5
abundance: NA
CDR3aa: CASSLWGGAQETQYF
CDR3nt: TGCGCCAGCAGCTTGTGGGGCGGAGCTCAAGAGACCCAGTACTTC

v_gene: TRBV19
d_gene: TRBD1
j_gene: TRBJ1-6
abundance: NA
CDR3aa: CASSFPGQVNSPLHF
CDR3nt: TGTGCCAGTAGTTTCCCGGGACAGGTTAATTCACCCCTCCACTTT